The present entry profiles one T cell receptor beta chain with its context. Other DNA sequences of this sample code for an identical CDR3. Naive CD8 cells lacked CD45RO, underwent positive selection for CCR7 and left out terminally differentiated effector memory CD45RA+ cells. This CDR3 comprises 13 residues. Trimming pared 3 bases from V and 2 bases from J, leaving 7 bases between. Germline V CDR1 and CDR2: MDHEN, SYDVKM. The data were obtained in a study of shared clonotypes between healthy human individuals. Only in-frame clones appear in the TCRdb table, and some are missing; sequencing was by immunoSEQ multiplex PCR. The data show 2 million to 2.5 million clones, approximately 94% seen once.

This sequence joins TRBV28 and TRBJ1-1; D possibly corresponds to TRBD1 (5 bases). The sequencing sample was made of naive CD8+ T cells sorted from blood. This TCR was sampled from a young man in good health. CDR3 in amino acids: CASSLGPNTEAFF. As DNA, the CDR3 is TGTGCCAGCAGTTTGGGGCCCAACACTGAAGCTTTCTTT.